This paragraph reports one T cell receptor (beta chain). The antigen is not known. The data were taken from a study of cytomegalovirus exposure and HLA in healthy donors. The study's findings and limits: V segments that were indistinguishable, TRBV6-2 and TRBV6-3 among them, were omitted from analysis. Several of the most significant clusters appeared, in a later analysis, to be linked to common viral pathogens. Donors were assumed by presence/absence analyses to have roughly uniform sequencing depth.

Healthy bone marrow donors made up the donor group. The junction had 4 bases not matched to a gene; V was cut back by 4 bases and J by 2 bases. The CDR3 runs 15 residues. Germline CDR1 SGHDT, CDR2 YYEEEE. PCR involved 60 Vbeta and 13 Jbeta primers. Generated by immunoSEQ multiplex PCR, the TCRdb table keeps only in-frame clones and is missing some. The top ten hold less than 2% of the sample, which has a few hundred thousand clones, about 77% seen once. The chain couples TRBV5-6 to TRBJ2-1, with 9 bases matching TRBD2. This sequence originates from a woman aged 30 to 39 in good health and CMV-seronegative. Specimen: PBMCs. CDR3 coding DNA: TGTGCCAGCAGCCCTTTAGCGGGAGCCTACAATGAGCAGTTCTTC. Translating gives CASSPLAGAYNEQFF. The whole variable domain, filled in from reference TRBV5-6 and TRBJ2-1, reads DAGVTQSPTHLIKTRGQQVTLRCSPKSGHDTVSWYQQALGQGPQFIFQYYEEEERQRGNFPDRFSGHQFPNYSSELNVNALLLGDSALYLCASSPLAGAYNEQFFGPGTRLTVL.